This entry concerns a single TCR beta chain. This clonotype showed up just a few times. Its recognized antigen is unknown. Base qualities are not recorded, but no much larger clone differs from it by a single base. The cysteine opens and the phenylalanine closes a CDR3 of 15 amino acids. Of all the DNA, just the CDR3 is kept, 45 bases in frame from base 1. CDR1 is given as ENHRY and CDR2 as SYGVKD, both from the germline V gene. V is reduced by 7 bases and J by 1 base, leaving a spacing of 11 bases between them. These data are taken from a study of T-cell memory formation after mild COVID-19 (dated by TCRdb to about 2021). With respect to the entire study: TCR sequence clusters from the two donors were largely donor specific. In a couple of donors, T-cell clones that expanded and contracted after mild COVID-19 were tracked by sequencing TCRalpha and TCRbeta repertoires over time. Two young, previously healthy adult volunteers made up the cohort, one male and one female. General conclusions and limits of the study: Some responding clones were found in pre-infection memory, which suggests that pre-existing cross-reactive memory T cells took part in the SARS-CoV-2 response. SARS-CoV-2 specificity was not confirmed for the second-wave clones peaking on day 37. Clones contracting from day 15 to 85 had balanced CD4/CD8 phenotypes, while a second wave expanding from day 15 to 37 was biased towards CD4+. Only two mild cases were covered in the study, and larger cohorts including severe cases with pre-infection samples were considered necessary. Contracting CD4+ clones appeared mostly in the CM and EM memory subsets, whereas CD8+ clones were enriched in EMRA.

Ficoll-Paque density gradient centrifugation was the method used to isolate PBMCs. The sequencer listed for this sample is Illumina NovaSeq 6000. cDNA libraries for TCRalpha and TCRbeta were prepared by 5'RACE using constant-segment primers, with sample barcodes and unique molecular identifiers added. RNA was extracted from every sample with Trizol reagent. Amplification of the libraries took two PCR steps, and the second step added a second sample barcode plus Illumina TruSeq adapters. Sequencing of libraries was performed on an Illumina NovaSeq with 2 x 150 bp paired-end reads. The original pipeline was this. The reads were demultiplexed and collapsed into UMI-guided consensus sequences using migec v1.2.7. Using mixcr v2.1.11, UMI consensuses were aligned to TRA and TRB V and J templates and then assembled into clonotypes. A clonotype was counted as expanded or contracted only when both edgeR and NoisET called the clonotype significant, with the noise models trained on biological replicates. For edgeR calls, the thresholds were a false discovery rate-adjusted p below 0.01 and a log2 fold-change of 1. As an exploratory analysis of dynamics, max-normalized trajectories of the 1000 most abundant clonotypes were examined with PCA combined with hierarchical clustering. Each responding clone was given a CD4 or CD8 phenotype based on the CD4+ and CD8+ repertoires, which had been sequenced separately. TCRdb's own reprocessing of the public reads used fastp at Q25 and MiXCR and kept productive beta chains. Every CDR3 protein is listed once, alongside the most common genes and DNA of its rows. These V and J calls derive from TCRdb rather than the authors' analysis. The sample contains fewer than 600,000 distinct CDR3 sequences, less than 25% of them found a single time. The top ten hold approximately 8.4% of the sample.

This TCR was recovered from an adult woman who had mild COVID-19 (a few samples of this study predate the infection). The sample titles of this study are shuffled in the database, so cell type and time point are left out; the donor was told from shared clones. The sample comprised PBMCs or a T cell subset sorted from them (not recorded which). The rearrangement joined TRBV10-3 to TRBJ2-6; a tentative D match to TRBD1 spans 6 bases. The DNA sequence is as follows: TGTGCCATCAATCACGGACAGTCTGGGGCCAACGTCCTGACTTTC. Its translation reads: CAINHGQSGANVLTF.